The source of this T cell receptor (beta chain) is a study of vaccination effects on CD4 cells after COVID-19. Sequencing followed a ViraFEST assay step that expanded antigen-specific CD4+ T cells with viral peptide pools. A roughly ten-day culture period preceded the isolation of CD4+ T cells. Everyone in the study got two shots of either the BNT162b2 or mRNA-1273 vaccine. They grew some 1.9 million PBMC in each well, adding approximately 10 IU/ml IL-2 and 10 ug/ml peptides. V was trimmed by 2 bases and J by 3 bases, leaving 8 bases between them. Germline lookup yields CDR1 MNHNY and CDR2 SVGAGI (reference sequence). The CDR3 has 14 amino acids. A word on this clone: What it binds is not known.

Study-level results: Clones of infection and vaccine origin contracted markedly late after vaccination.

Clones were sequenced by immunoSEQ multiplex PCR, and TCRdb holds only the in-frame ones, with some missing. The sample records tens of thousands of clones, around 81% being singletons. The sample in question was CD4+ T cells from PBMCs cultured with HCoV-229E spike peptides, obtained after COVID-19 vaccination. This receptor was obtained from a human donor who received a COVID-19 vaccine. The V gene is TRBV6-6, the J gene TRBJ2-1, with D maybe TRBD1 (6 bases). CDR3 loop: CASSYAGVYNEQFF. The DNA for the CDR3 is TGTGCCAGCAGTTACGCAGGGGTCTACAATGAGCAGTTCTTC.